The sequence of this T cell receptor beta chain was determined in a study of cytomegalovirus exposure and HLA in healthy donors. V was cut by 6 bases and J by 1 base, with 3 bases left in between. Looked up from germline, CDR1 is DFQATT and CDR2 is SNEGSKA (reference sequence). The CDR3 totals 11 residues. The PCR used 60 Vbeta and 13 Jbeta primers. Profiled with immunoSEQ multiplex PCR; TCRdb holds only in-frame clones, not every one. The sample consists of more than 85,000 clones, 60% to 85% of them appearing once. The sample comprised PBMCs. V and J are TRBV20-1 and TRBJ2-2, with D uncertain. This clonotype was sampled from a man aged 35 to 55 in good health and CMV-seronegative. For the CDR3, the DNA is TGCAGTGCCAGGAACACCGGGGAGCTGTTTTTT. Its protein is CSARNTGELFF.